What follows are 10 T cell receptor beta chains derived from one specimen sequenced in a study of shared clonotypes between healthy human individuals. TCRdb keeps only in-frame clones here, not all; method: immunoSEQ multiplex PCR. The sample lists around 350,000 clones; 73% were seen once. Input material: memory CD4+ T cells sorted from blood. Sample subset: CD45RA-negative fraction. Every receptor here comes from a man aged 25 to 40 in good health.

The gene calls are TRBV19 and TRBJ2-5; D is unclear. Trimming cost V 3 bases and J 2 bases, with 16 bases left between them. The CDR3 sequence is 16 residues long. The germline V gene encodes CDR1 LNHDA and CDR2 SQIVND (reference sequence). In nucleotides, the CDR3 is TGTGCCAGTAGTATTAGGGCTGGGCGGCAACAAGAGACCCAGTACTTC. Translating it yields CASSIRAGRQQETQYF.

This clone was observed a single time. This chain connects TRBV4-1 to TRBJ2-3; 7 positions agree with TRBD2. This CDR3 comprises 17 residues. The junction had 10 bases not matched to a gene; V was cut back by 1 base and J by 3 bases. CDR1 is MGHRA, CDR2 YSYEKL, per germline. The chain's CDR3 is CASSQGWWEGRTDTQYF. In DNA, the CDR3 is TGCGCCAGCAGCCAAGGATGGTGGGAGGGGCGAACAGATACGCAGTATTTT.

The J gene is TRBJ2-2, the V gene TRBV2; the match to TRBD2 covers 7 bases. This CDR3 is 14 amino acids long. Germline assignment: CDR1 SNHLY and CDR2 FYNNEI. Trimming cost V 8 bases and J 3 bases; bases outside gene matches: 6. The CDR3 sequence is CASLDSGYTGELFF. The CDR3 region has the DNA TGTGCCAGCCTGGATAGCGGGTACACCGGGGAGCTGTTTTTT.

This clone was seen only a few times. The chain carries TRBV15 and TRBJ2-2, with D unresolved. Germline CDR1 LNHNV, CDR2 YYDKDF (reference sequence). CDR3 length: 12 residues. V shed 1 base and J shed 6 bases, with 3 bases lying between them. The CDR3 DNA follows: TGTGCCACCAGCAGAGTCCCCGGGGAGCTGTTTTTT. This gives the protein CATSRVPGELFF.

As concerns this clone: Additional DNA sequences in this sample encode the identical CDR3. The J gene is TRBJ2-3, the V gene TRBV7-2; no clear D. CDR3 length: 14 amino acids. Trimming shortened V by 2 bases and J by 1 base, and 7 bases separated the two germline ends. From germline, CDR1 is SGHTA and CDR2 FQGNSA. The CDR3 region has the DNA TGTGCCAGCAGCTTAAGGGTGGGCACAGATACGCAGTATTTT. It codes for CASSLRVGTDTQYF.

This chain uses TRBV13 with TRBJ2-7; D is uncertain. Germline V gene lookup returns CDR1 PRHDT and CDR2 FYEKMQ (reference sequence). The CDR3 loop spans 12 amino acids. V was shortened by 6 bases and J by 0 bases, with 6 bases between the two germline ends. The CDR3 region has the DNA TGTGCCAGCAGTTGGAGCTCCTACGAGCAGTACTTC. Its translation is CASSWSSYEQYF.

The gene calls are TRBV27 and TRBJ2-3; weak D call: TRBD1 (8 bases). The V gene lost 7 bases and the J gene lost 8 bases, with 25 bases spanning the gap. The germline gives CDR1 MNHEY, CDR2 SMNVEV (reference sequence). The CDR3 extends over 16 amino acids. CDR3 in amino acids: CASTLTGAGGSPTQYF. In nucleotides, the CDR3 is TGTGCCAGCACTTTGACAGGGGCGGGCGGGAGCCCTACGCAGTATTTT.

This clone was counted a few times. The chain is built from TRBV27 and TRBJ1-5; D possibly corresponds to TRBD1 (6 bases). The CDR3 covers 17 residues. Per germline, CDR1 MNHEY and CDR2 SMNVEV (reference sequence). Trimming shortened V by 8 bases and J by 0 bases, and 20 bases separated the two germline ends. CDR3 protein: CASSRGRGAGSNQPQHF. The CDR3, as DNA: TGTGCCAGCTCCCGGGGTCGGGGGGCCGGTAGCAATCAGCCCCAGCATTTT.

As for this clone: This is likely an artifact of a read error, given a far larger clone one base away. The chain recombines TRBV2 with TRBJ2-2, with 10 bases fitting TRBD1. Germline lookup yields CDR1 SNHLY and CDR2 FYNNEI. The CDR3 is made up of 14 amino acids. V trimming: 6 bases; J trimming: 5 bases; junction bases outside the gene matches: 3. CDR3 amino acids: CASRGTGETGELFF. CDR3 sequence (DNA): TGTGCCAGCAGGGGGACAGGGGAGACCGGGGAGCTGTTTTTT.

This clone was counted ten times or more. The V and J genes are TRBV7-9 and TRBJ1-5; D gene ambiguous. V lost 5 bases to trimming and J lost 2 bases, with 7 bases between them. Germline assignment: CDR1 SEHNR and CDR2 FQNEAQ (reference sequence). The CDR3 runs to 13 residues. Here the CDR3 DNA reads TGTGCCAGCAGCATGAGTGGCAATCAGCCCCAGCATTTT. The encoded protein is CASSMSGNQPQHF.